These 7 T cell receptor beta chains were sequenced from one sample in a study of a mutant IDH1 vaccine in newly diagnosed glioma. No antigen is known for these receptors. Noted time point: week 11, during vaccination. The vaccine gave 300 ug of a 20-mer mutant IDH1 peptide subcutaneously per dose. The assay was immunoSEQ multiplex PCR, and TCRdb's table has in-frame clones only and misses some. The sample lists 40,000 or so clones, 84% occurring once. The specimen was PBMCs, collected from a glioma patient whose treatment included an IDH1 peptide vaccine. The receptors shown here come from a man aged 35-49 years with glioma.

The genes are TRBV19 and TRBJ1-2, with D uncertain. Germline V lookup: CDR1 LNHDA, CDR2 SQIVND (reference sequence). CDR3 length: 13 residues. The germline V and J ends were trimmed by 3 bases and 8 bases, with 13 bases remaining between them. As DNA, the CDR3 is TGTGCCAGTAGTATCTTGCAGCCTGGCGGCTACACCTTC. Its protein is CASSILQPGGYTF.

This clone has just a few counts. The rearrangement uses TRBV29-1 and TRBJ1-1, with TRBD1 as a possible D gene (5 bases). Trimming removed 7 bases from V and 1 base from J, with 10 bases in between. CDR1 and CDR2 (germline): SQVTM, ANQGSEA. CDR3 length: 12 residues. In nucleotides, the CDR3 is TGCAGCGCCCAGGACACGAACACTGAAGCTTTCTTT. Translation gives CSAQDTNTEAFF.

The sample holds a few counts of this clone. The genes are TRBV21-1 and TRBJ1-5; the tabulated D call, TRBD1, remains unverified against the DNA. TRBV21-1 is classified as a pseudogene. The length of the CDR3 is 18 residues. CDR3 in amino acids: CASSRTTGPIRGNQPQHF. In nucleotides, the CDR3 is TGTGCCAGCAGCAGAACGACAGGGCCGATCCGGGGGAATCAGCCCCAGCATTTT.

The CDR3 region has the DNA TGTGCCACCAGCAGCAACAGGTGGGGGAACACCGGGGAGCTGTTTTTT. Its protein is CATSSNRWGNTGELFF. The chain is built from TRBV15 and TRBJ2-2; a weak D match, TRBD1 (5 bases). V was clipped by 3 bases and J by 1 base, with 12 bases between them. This CDR3 has 16 amino acids. The V gene's germline CDR1 is LNHNV and CDR2 YYDKDF (reference sequence).

The V gene is TRBV14, the J gene TRBJ2-5; 7 nucleotides align to TRBD2. Trimming removed 4 bases from V and 8 bases from J; junction bases left unmatched: 13. Germline V CDR1 and CDR2: SGHDN, FVKESK. This CDR3 contains 15 residues. The chain's CDR3 is CASSPAVGGGETQYF. DNA for the CDR3: TGTGCCAGCAGCCCTGCTGTCGGCGGGGGAGAAACCCAGTACTTC.

This chain joins TRBV7-9 and TRBJ1-5, with TRBD1 as a possible D gene (5 bases). Germline-derived CDR1 and CDR2 are SEHNR and FQNEAQ (reference sequence). V gave up 6 bases and J gave up 4 bases, with 16 bases separating them. The CDR3 covers 15 residues. The CDR3 nucleotides are TGTGCCAGCAGTGCGTTGGGGACGGAGAATCAGCCCCAGCATTTT. Translated: CASSALGTENQPQHF.

This sequence joins TRBV18 and TRBJ1-3, with 7 bases lining up with TRBD1. Unmatched junction bases numbered 5, after V lost 5 bases and J lost 4 bases. CDR3 size: 14 residues. CDR1 is KGHSH, CDR2 LQKENI, per germline. CDR3 loop: CASSSTGVGNTIYF. Written as DNA, the CDR3 is TGTGCCAGCTCATCTACAGGGGTCGGAAACACCATATATTTT.